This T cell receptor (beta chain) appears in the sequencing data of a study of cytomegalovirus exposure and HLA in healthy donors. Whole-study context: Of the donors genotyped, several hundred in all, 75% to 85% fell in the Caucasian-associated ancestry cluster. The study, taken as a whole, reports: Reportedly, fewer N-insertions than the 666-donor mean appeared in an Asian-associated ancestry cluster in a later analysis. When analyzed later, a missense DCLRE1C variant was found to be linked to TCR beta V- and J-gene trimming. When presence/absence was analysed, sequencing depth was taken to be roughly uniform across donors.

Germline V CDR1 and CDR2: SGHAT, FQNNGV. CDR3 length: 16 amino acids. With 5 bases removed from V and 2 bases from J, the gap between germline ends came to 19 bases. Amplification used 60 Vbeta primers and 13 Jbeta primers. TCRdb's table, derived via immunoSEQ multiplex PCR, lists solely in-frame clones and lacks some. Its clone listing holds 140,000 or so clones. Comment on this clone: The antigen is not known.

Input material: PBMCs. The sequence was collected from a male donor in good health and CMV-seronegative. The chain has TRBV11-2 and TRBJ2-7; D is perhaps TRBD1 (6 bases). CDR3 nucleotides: TGTGCCAGCAGCACAGAGCCCGGGACAATCACCTACGAGCAGTACTTC. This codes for CASSTEPGTITYEQYF. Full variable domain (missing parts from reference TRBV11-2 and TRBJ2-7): EAGVAQSPRYKIIEKRQSVAFWCNPISGHATLYWYQQILGQGPKLLIQFQNNGVVDDSQLPKDRFSAERLKGVDSTLKIQPAKLEDSAVYLCASSTEPGTITYEQYFGPGTRLTVT.